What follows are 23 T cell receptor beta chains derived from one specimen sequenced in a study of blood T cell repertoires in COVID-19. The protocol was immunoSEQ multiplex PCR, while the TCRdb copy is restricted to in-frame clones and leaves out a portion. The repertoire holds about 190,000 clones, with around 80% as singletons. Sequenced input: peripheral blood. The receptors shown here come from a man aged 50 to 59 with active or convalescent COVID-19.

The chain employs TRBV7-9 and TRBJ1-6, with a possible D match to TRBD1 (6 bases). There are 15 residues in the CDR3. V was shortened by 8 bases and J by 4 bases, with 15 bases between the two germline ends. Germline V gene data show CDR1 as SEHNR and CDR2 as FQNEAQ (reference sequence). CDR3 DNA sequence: TGTGCCAGCGCCTGGACAGATCCTTATAATTCACCCCTCCACTTT. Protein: CASAWTDPYNSPLHF.

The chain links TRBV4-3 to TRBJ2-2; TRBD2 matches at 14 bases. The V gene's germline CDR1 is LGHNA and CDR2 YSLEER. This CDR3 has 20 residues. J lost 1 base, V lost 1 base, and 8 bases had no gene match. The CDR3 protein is CASSQASGTSGGMNTGELFF. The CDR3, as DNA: TGCGCCAGCAGCCAAGCTTCCGGGACTAGCGGGGGAATGAACACCGGGGAGCTGTTTTTT.

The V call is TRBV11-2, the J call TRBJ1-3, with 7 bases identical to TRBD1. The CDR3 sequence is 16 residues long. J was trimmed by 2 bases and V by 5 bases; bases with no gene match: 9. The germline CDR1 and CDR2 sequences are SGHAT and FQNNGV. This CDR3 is CASSASQGGTGNTIYF. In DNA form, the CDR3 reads TGTGCCAGCAGCGCCTCCCAAGGGGGCACTGGAAACACCATATATTTT.

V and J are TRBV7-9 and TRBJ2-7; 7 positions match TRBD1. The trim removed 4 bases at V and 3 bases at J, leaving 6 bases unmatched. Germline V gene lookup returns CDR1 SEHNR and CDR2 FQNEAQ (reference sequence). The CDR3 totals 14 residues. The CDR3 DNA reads TGTGCCAGCAGCTCGGGACAGAGGGTCTACGAGCAGTACTTC. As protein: CASSSGQRVYEQYF.

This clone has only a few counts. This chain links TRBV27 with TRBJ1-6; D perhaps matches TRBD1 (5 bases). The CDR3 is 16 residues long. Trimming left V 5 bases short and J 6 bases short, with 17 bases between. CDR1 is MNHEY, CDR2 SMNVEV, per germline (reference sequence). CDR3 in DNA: TGTGCCAGCAGTGCCCGTGGGCAGGGCAGTAATTCACCCCTCCACTTT. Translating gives CASSARGQGSNSPLHF.

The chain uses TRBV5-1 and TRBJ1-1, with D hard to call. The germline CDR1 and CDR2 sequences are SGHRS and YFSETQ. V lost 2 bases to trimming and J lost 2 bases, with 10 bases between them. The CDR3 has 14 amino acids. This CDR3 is CASSFTQTNTEAFF. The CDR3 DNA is TGCGCCAGCAGCTTTACACAGACCAACACTGAAGCTTTCTTT.

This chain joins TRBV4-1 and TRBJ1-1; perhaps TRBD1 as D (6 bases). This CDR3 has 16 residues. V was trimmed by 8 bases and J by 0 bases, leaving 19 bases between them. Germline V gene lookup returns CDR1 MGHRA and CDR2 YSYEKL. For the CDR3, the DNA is TGCGCCAGCTCCTCCCTGGGGGGGCCAATGAACACTGAAGCTTTCTTT. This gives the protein CASSSLGGPMNTEAFF.

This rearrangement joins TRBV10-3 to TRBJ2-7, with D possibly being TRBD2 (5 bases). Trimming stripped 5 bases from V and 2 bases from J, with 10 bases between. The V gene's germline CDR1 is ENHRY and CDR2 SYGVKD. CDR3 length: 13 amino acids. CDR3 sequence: CAISSSSPYEQYF. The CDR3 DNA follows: TGTGCCATCAGTTCTAGCTCACCCTACGAGCAGTACTTC.

The CDR3 reads CSASRDPQETQYF. In DNA, the CDR3 is TGCAGTGCTAGTCGGGATCCCCAAGAGACCCAGTACTTC. The chain combines TRBV20-1 with TRBJ2-5; perhaps TRBD2 as D (5 bases). Germline CDR1 and CDR2: DFQATT and SNEGSKA (reference sequence). This CDR3 is built from 13 residues. V was pared by 3 bases and J by 1 base, with 9 bases between.

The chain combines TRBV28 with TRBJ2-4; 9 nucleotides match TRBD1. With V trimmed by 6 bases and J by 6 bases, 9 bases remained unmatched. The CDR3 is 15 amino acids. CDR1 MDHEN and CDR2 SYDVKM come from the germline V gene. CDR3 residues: CASRSPGQGGNIQYF. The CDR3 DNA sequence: TGTGCCAGCAGATCTCCGGGACAGGGAGGAAACATTCAGTACTTC.

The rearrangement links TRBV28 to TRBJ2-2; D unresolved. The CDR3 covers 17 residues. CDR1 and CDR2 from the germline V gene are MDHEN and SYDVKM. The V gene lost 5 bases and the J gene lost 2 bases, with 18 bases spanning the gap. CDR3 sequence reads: CASSPPPRMDNTGELFF. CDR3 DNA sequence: TGTGCCAGCAGTCCCCCCCCTAGAATGGATAACACCGGGGAGCTGTTTTTT.

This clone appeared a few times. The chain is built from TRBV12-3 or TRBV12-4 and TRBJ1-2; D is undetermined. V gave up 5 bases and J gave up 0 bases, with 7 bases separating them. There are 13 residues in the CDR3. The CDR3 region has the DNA TGTGCCAGCAGTCCTAGTTCTAACTATGGCTACACCTTC. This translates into CASSPSSNYGYTF.

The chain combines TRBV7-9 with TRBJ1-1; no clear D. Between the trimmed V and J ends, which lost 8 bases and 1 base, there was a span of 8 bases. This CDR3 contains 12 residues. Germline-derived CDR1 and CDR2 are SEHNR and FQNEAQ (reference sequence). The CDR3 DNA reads TGTGCCAGCGACGGGAGGAACACTGAAGCTTTCTTT. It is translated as CASDGRNTEAFF.

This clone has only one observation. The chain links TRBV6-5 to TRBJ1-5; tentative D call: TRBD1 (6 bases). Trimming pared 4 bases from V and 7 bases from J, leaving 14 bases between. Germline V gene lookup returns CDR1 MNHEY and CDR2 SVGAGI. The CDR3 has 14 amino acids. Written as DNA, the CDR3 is TGTGCCAGCAGTTTACAGGGAGGGGACCAGCCCCAGCATTTT. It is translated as CASSLQGGDQPQHF.

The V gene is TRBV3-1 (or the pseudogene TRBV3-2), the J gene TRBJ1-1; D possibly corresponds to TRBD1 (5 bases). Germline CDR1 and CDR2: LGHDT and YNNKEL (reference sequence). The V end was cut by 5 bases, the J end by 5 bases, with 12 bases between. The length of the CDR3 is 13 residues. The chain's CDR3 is CASSSDGGTEAFF. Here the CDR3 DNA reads TGTGCCAGCAGCTCAGACGGGGGGACTGAAGCTTTCTTT.

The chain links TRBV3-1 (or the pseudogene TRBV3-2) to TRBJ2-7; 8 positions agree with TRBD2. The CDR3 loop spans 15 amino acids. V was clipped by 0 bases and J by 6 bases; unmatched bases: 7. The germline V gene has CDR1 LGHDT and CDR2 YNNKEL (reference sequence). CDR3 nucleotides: TGTGCCAGCAGCCAAGAGGACGGGGGGGCGGCCGAGCAGTACTTC. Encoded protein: CASSQEDGGAAEQYF.

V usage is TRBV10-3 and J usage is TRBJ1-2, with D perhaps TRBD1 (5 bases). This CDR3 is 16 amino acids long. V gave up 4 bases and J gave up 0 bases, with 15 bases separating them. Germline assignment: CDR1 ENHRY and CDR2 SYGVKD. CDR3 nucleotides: TGTGCCATCAGTGGTATTTTGACAGCCACTAACTATGGCTACACCTTC. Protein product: CAISGILTATNYGYTF.

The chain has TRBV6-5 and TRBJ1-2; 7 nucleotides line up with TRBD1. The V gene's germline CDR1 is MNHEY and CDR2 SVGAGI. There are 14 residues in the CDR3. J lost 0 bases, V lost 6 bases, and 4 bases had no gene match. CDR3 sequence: CASRLTGTNYGYTF. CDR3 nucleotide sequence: TGTGCCAGCAGGTTGACAGGGACTAACTATGGCTACACCTTC.

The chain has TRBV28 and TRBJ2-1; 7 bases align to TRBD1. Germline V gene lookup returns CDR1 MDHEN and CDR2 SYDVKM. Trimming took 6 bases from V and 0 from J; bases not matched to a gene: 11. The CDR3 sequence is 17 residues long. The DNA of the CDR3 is TGTGCCAGCAGCTCCCCTGGGGACAGTAGCTCCTACAATGAGCAGTTCTTC. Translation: CASSSPGDSSSYNEQFF.

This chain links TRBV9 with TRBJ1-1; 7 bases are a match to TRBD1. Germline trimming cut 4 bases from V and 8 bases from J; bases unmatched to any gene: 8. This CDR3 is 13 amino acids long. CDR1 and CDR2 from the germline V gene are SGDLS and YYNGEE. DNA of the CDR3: TGTGCCAGCAGCTCCAGGACAGGAACGGAAGCTTTCTTT. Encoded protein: CASSSRTGTEAFF. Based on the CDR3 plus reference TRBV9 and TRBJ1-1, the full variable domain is DSGVTQTPKHLITATGQRVTLRCSPRSGDLSVYWYQQSLDQGLQFLIQYYNGEERAKGNILERFSAQQFPDLHSELNLSSLELGDSALYFCASSSRTGTEAFFGQGTRLTVV.

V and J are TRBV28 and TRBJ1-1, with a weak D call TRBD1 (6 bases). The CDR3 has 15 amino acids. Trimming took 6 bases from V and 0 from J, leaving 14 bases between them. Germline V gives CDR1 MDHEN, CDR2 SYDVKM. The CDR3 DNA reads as TGTGCCAGCAGCCCAACGGACAGACTGAACACTGAAGCTTTCTTT. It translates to CASSPTDRLNTEAFF.

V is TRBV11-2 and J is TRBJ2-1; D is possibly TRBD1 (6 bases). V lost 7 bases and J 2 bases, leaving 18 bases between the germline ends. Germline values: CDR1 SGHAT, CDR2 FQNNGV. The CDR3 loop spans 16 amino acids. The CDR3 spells CASTQGNSRTYNEQFF. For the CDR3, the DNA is TGTGCCAGCACCCAGGGGAACAGCCGGACCTACAATGAGCAGTTCTTC.

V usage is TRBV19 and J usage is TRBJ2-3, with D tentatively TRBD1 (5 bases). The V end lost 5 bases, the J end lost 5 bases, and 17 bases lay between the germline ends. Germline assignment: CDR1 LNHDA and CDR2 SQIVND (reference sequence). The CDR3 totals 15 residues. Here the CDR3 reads CASSLGPRTGDTQYF. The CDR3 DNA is TGTGCCAGTAGTCTGGGGCCCCGCACGGGAGATACGCAGTATTTT.